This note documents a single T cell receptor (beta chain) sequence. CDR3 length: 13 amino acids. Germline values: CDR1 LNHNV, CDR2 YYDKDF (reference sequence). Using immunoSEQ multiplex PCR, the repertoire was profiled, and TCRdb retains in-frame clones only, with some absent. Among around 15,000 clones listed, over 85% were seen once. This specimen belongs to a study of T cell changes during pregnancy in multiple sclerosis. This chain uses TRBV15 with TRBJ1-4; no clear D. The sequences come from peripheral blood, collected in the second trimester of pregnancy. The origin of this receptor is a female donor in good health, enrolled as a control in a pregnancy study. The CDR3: CAGSSGSNEKLFF. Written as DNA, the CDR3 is TGTGCGGGCAGTTCCGGATCTAATGAAAAACTGTTTTTT.